A single sample gave rise to the 26 T cell receptor beta chains below, sequenced in a study of CD4+ T cells in melanoma. This table comes from immunoSEQ multiplex PCR, and its TCRdb copy is limited to in-frame clones, with some not included. The data show tens of thousands of clones, approximately 74% seen once. Sequencing was performed on tumor tissue. Receptors originate from a human donor with melanoma.

This chain joins TRBV7-2 and TRBJ2-7; D is unresolved. This CDR3 is 15 amino acids long. Trimming cost V 1 base and J 2 bases, with 12 bases left between them. Germline V gene lookup returns CDR1 SGHTA and CDR2 FQGNSA. The CDR3 bases are TGTGCCAGCAGCTTAGGGGGTTCTTCGGCCTACGAGCAGTACTTC. Translated: CASSLGGSSAYEQYF.

The rearrangement links TRBV7-3 to TRBJ2-1; either TRBD1 or TRBD2 may fit D (5 bases each). Germline-derived CDR1 and CDR2 are SGHTA and FQGTGA. The V end lost 5 bases, the J end lost 9 bases, and 20 bases lay between the germline ends. The CDR3 length is 15 residues. In nucleotides, the CDR3 is TGTGCCAGCAGCCCGACGGGGACCCCGGACGGTGAGCAGTTCTTC. Translating it yields CASSPTGTPDGEQFF.

The rearrangement joins TRBV5-1 to TRBJ2-7; 9 bases map to TRBD2. V dropped 1 base and J dropped 5; count of bases not matched to a gene: 7. Germline assignment: CDR1 SGHRS and CDR2 YFSETQ. The CDR3 runs to 15 residues. The CDR3 loop reads CASSLISGGLNEQYF. DNA of the CDR3: TGCGCCAGCAGCTTGATAAGCGGGGGGCTCAACGAGCAGTACTTC.

This clone was seen a handful of times. The V and J genes are TRBV18 and TRBJ1-2; D remains ambiguous. The V end lost 2 bases, the J end lost 4 bases, and 11 bases lay between the germline ends. Per the germline V gene, CDR1 is KGHSH and CDR2 is LQKENI. The CDR3 spans 14 residues. The CDR3 reads CASSPGTLVYGYTF. CDR3 nucleotides: TGTGCCAGCTCACCAGGAACTCTCGTCTATGGCTACACCTTC.

Relative to its sample, this clone is medium-sized (0.01 to 0.1%). The rearrangement links TRBV5-6 to TRBJ2-1; D is undetermined. The V gene lost 2 bases and the J gene lost 0 bases, with 6 bases spanning the gap. CDR1 and CDR2 from the germline V gene are SGHDT and YYEEEE. The CDR3 sequence is 14 residues long. The CDR3 region is CASSFPASYNEQFF. CDR3 nucleotide sequence: TGTGCCAGCAGCTTTCCAGCCTCCTACAATGAGCAGTTCTTC.

This chain uses TRBV5-1 with TRBJ2-5; no clear D. This CDR3 region has 11 residues. Germline-derived CDR1 and CDR2 are SGHRS and YFSETQ. Between the trimmed V and J ends, which lost 3 bases and 1 base, there was a span of 1 base. In DNA form, the CDR3 reads TGCGCCAGCAGCTCCCAAGAGACCCAGTACTTC. Protein product: CASSSQETQYF. Combining the CDR3 with reference TRBV5-1 and TRBJ2-5 gives the whole variable domain KAGVTQTPRYLIKTRGQQVTLSCSPISGHRSVSWYQQTPGQGLQFLFEYFSETQRNKGNFPGRFSGRQFSNSRSEMNVSTLELGDSALYLCASSSQETQYFGPGTRLLVL.

The chain couples TRBV5-8 to TRBJ2-7, with a possible D match to TRBD1 (6 bases). CDR1 is SGHTS and CDR2 is YDEGEE in the germline V gene. Trimming took off 4 bases at V and 9 bases at J, with 17 bases between the two ends. This CDR3 spans 13 amino acids. The CDR3 loop is CASSQKGDIGQYF. CDR3 in DNA: TGTGCCAGCAGCCAGAAAGGGGACATTGGGCAGTACTTC.

V and J are TRBV7-8 and TRBJ1-3, with 8 positions matching TRBD1. V lost 5 bases to trimming and J lost 7 bases; unmatched junction nucleotides: 4. The germline gives CDR1 SGHVS, CDR2 FQNEAQ. The CDR3 extends over 13 amino acids. CDR3 nucleotide sequence: TGTGCCAGCAGCGCAGGACAGGGCAACACCATATATTTT. The encoded protein is CASSAGQGNTIYF. The whole variable domain, remainder taken from reference TRBV7-8 and TRBJ1-3, is GAGVSQSPRYKVAKRGQDVALRCDPISGHVSLFWYQQALGQGPEFLTYFQNEAQLDKSGLPSDRFFAERPEGSVSTLKIQRTQQEDSAVYLCASSAGQGNTIYFGEGSWLTVV.

This clone was seen more than once but under ten times. The chain is built from TRBV6-5 and TRBJ2-6, with no clear D. The CDR3 sequence is 15 residues long. From germline, CDR1 is MNHEY and CDR2 SVGAGI. With 6 bases removed from V and 1 base from J, the gap between germline ends came to 10 bases. CDR3 region: CASSLHRSGANVLTF. The CDR3 DNA sequence: TGTGCCAGCAGCCTACACCGATCTGGGGCCAACGTCCTGACTTTC.

The chain uses TRBV25-1 and TRBJ2-1; D might be TRBD1 or TRBD2, each matching 5 bases. This CDR3 comprises 14 residues. Germline loops: CDR1 MGHDK, CDR2 SYGVNS. V was trimmed by 8 bases and J by 0 bases, leaving 11 bases between them. The CDR3 here is CASGGRSSYNEQFF. The CDR3 region has the DNA TGTGCCAGCGGGGGTCGTAGCTCCTACAATGAGCAGTTCTTC.

The chain uses TRBV7-3 and TRBJ1-1; no reliable D call. The CDR3 length is 14 residues. Germline V gene lookup returns CDR1 SGHTA and CDR2 FQGTGA. V was clipped by 2 bases and J by 1 base, with 8 bases between them. The CDR3 bases are TGTGCCAGCAGCTTAGCGCTGGGGAACACTGAAGCTTTCTTT. Translation gives CASSLALGNTEAFF.

The chain recombines TRBV9 with TRBJ1-2; 8 bases align to TRBD1. Per germline, CDR1 SGDLS and CDR2 YYNGEE. V dropped 0 bases and J dropped 3; count of bases not matched to a gene: 10. The CDR3 totals 17 residues. The CDR3 here is CASSVAGGMGQDYGYTF. CDR3 nucleotides: TGTGCCAGCAGCGTAGCTGGTGGGATGGGACAGGACTATGGCTACACCTTC.

The chain links TRBV10-3 to TRBJ2-2, with D unresolved. Per germline, CDR1 ENHRY and CDR2 SYGVKD. The V and J ends lost 11 bases and 1 base respectively, with 8 bases between them. The CDR3 is 12 amino acids. DNA for the CDR3: TGTGCCCACTCCGAGAACACCGGGGAGCTGTTTTTT. This encodes CAHSENTGELFF.

The V call is TRBV9, the J call TRBJ2-1; D remains ambiguous. CDR1 and CDR2 from the germline V gene are SGDLS and YYNGEE. Trimming removed 1 base from V and 7 bases from J, with 9 bases in between. The CDR3 contains 13 residues. The CDR3 region is CASSVSSKNEQFF. CDR3 nucleotides: TGTGCCAGCAGCGTAAGTAGCAAGAATGAGCAGTTCTTC.

The chain couples TRBV14 to TRBJ2-3; 8 nucleotides agree with TRBD1. This CDR3 spans 13 amino acids. Germline lookup yields CDR1 SGHDN and CDR2 FVKESK. V shed 5 bases, J shed 4 bases, and the junction held 2 bases outside the gene matches. CDR3 protein: CASSDRGADTQYF. In nucleotides, the CDR3 is TGTGCCAGCAGCGACAGGGGTGCAGATACGCAGTATTTT. The complete variable domain, with remaining parts taken from reference TRBV14 and TRBJ2-3, reads EAGVTQFPSHSVIEKGQTVTLRCDPISGHDNLYWYRRVMGKEIKFLLHFVKESKQDESGMPNNRFLAERTGGTYSTLKVQPAELEDSGVYFCASSDRGADTQYFGPGTRLTVL.

A few counts support this clone. The V and J genes are TRBV10-3 and TRBJ2-7, with D perhaps matching TRBD2 (5 bases). V shed 8 bases and J shed 1 base, with 9 bases lying between them. The CDR3 sequence is 12 residues long. Germline V gives CDR1 ENHRY, CDR2 SYGVKD. The CDR3 coding sequence is TGTGCCATCGGGGAGCTTTCCTACGAGCAGTACTTC. Its protein is CAIGELSYEQYF.

The DNA for the CDR3 is TGCGCCAGCAGCCAAGATAAGGGGGCCGCCTACGAGCAGTACTTC. Residues: CASSQDKGAAYEQYF. The chain combines TRBV4-1 with TRBJ2-7; TRBD1 matches 7 bases. J lost 2 bases, V lost 0 bases, and 4 bases had no gene match. From germline, CDR1 is MGHRA and CDR2 YSYEKL. The CDR3 is 15 residues long.

A word on this clone: This may arise from a read error, as a much more abundant clone is one base away. The chain is built from TRBV7-3 and TRBJ2-3; 7 nucleotides line up with TRBD2. The CDR3 is made up of 15 amino acids. Germline CDR1 SGHTA, CDR2 FQGTGA. This CDR3 is CASSLYGGSADTQCF. The DNA for the CDR3 is TGTGCCAGCAGCTTATACGGGGGGTCCGCAGATACGCAGTGTTTT.

This clone was counted only a few times. The genes are TRBV7-2 and TRBJ2-5; 10 bases line up with TRBD2. Looked up from germline, CDR1 is SGHTA and CDR2 is FQGNSA. This CDR3 is built from 16 residues. J lost 2 bases, V lost 2 bases, and 5 bases had no gene match. The CDR3 region is CASSLFPSGGQETQYF. For the CDR3, the DNA is TGTGCCAGCAGCTTATTTCCTAGCGGGGGACAAGAGACCCAGTACTTC.

This rearrangement joins TRBV2 to TRBJ2-5, with D possibly being TRBD1 (6 bases). Looked up from germline, CDR1 is SNHLY and CDR2 is FYNNEI. This CDR3 region has 15 residues. The ends were cut back, 5 bases at V and 5 bases at J, with 18 bases in the middle. The CDR3 here is CASSLNNRVGETQYF. The CDR3 DNA follows: TGTGCCAGCAGTTTAAACAACAGGGTGGGGGAGACCCAGTACTTC. The full variable domain, rest sourced from reference TRBV2 and TRBJ2-5, is EPEVTQTPSHQVTQMGQEVILRCVPISNHLYFYWYRQILGQKVEFLVSFYNNEISEKSEIFDDQFSVERPDGSNFTLKIRSTKLEDSAMYFCASSLNNRVGETQYFGPGTRLLVL.

V usage is TRBV11-2 and J usage is TRBJ1-1, with D tentatively TRBD1 (5 bases). The V end lost 2 bases, the J end lost 8 bases, and 12 bases lay between the germline ends. The CDR3 contains 13 residues. Germline CDR1 and CDR2: SGHAT and FQNNGV. The DNA of the CDR3 is TGTGCCAGCAGCTTAATCCAGGGTGGAGAAGCTTTCTTT. Its protein is CASSLIQGGEAFF.

The rearrangement joins TRBV19 to TRBJ1-5; the D gene is possibly TRBD1 (5 bases). Germline V gene data show CDR1 as LNHDA and CDR2 as SQIVND (reference sequence). V lost 5 bases and J 5 bases, leaving 13 bases between the germline ends. This CDR3 region has 14 residues. CDR3 in amino acids: CASSVAGLDQPQHF. The CDR3 bases are TGTGCCAGTAGTGTAGCAGGGCTCGATCAGCCCCAGCATTTT.

Worth noting for this clone: The junction departs from the called germline gene at one end, perhaps through a read error. This chain connects TRBV5-4 to TRBJ2-7, with D tentatively TRBD1 (5 bases). Germline-derived CDR1 and CDR2 are SGHNT and YYREEE (reference sequence). CDR3 length: 14 residues. As DNA, the CDR3 is TGCGCCAGCAGCCAAGACGCGGACACCTACGAGCAGTACTTC. Protein sequence: CASSQDADTYEQYF.

This clone was found a few times. The rearrangement links TRBV15 to TRBJ2-5; D may be TRBD1 (5 bases). Germline values: CDR1 LNHNV, CDR2 YYDKDF (reference sequence). This CDR3 is 14 amino acids long. V was pared by 5 bases and J by 4 bases, with 14 bases between. CDR3 in amino acids: CATSSVGARETQYF. The CDR3 DNA follows: TGTGCCACCAGCTCAGTAGGGGCGCGAGAGACCCAGTACTTC.

The V call is TRBV6-5, the J call TRBJ1-2, with TRBD1 identical over 8 bases. The germline CDR1 and CDR2 sequences are MNHEY and SVGAGI. Losses at the gene ends were 5 bases for V and 6 bases for J; bases not matched to a gene: 5. The CDR3 covers 13 residues. CDR3 nucleotides: TGTGCCAGCAGTGGACAGGGAGGGGATGGCTACACCTTC. Residues: CASSGQGGDGYTF.

In DNA form, the CDR3 reads TGTGCCAGCAGTGAATGGACCGCAGTCAACACCGGGGAGCTGTTTTTT. It yields the protein CASSEWTAVNTGELFF. The chain is built from TRBV6-1 and TRBJ2-2; D remains ambiguous. This CDR3 is 16 amino acids long. Germline V lookup: CDR1 MNHNS, CDR2 SASEGT. Between the trimmed V and J ends, which lost 2 bases and 2 bases, there was a span of 12 bases.